The 9 T cell receptor beta chains below all came from one sample that was sequenced in a study of glioma-infiltrating T cells after dendritic cell vaccination. TCRdb's copy holds only in-frame clones and misses some; the assay was immunoSEQ multiplex PCR. The data contain about 49,000 clones, approximately 85% of them seen just once; the ten biggest clones take up about 10%. Here the sequenced sample was blood, taken before dendritic cell vaccination. The receptors come from a human donor with glioblastoma.

This clone was observed a handful of times. The V call is TRBV7-2, the J call TRBJ2-3; 10 nucleotides agree with TRBD1. Germline assignment: CDR1 SGHTA and CDR2 FQGNSA. This CDR3 has 13 amino acids. Trimming took 4 bases from V and 14 from J; bases not matched to a gene: 9. The CDR3 DNA reads as TGTGCCAGCAGCTCCCCAGCGGGACAGGGGTTGTATTTT. Its translation: CASSSPAGQGLYF.

V usage is TRBV7-9 and J usage is TRBJ2-5; D perhaps matches TRBD1 (6 bases). V was clipped by 8 bases and J by 5 bases, with 18 bases between them. From germline, CDR1 is SEHNR and CDR2 FQNEAQ (reference sequence). The CDR3 has 14 residues. In DNA form, the CDR3 reads TGTGCCAGCCGCCAAACAACAGGGATCGAGACCCAGTACTTC. Protein sequence: CASRQTTGIETQYF.

This clone was seen more than once but under ten times. This rearrangement joins TRBV6-5 to TRBJ2-7; D not certain. Trimming shortened V by 5 bases and J by 3 bases, and 8 bases separated the two germline ends. The germline gives CDR1 MNHEY, CDR2 SVGAGI. The length of the CDR3 is 12 residues. The CDR3 loop reads CASSGGSYEQYF. The CDR3 nucleotides are TGTGCCAGCAGTGGTGGCAGCTACGAGCAGTACTTC.

This chain links TRBV7-9 with TRBJ1-2; 7 bases agree with TRBD1. Germline V gene lookup returns CDR1 SEHNR and CDR2 FQNEAQ (reference sequence). CDR3 size: 17 residues. The junction had 12 bases not matched to a gene; V was cut back by 1 base and J by 4 bases. The CDR3 sequence is CASSLGQGNIAGYGYTF. The CDR3 DNA reads TGTGCCAGCAGCTTAGGACAGGGAAACATCGCCGGCTATGGCTACACCTTC.

J is TRBJ2-1 and V is TRBV7-2; 9 bases fit TRBD1. Germline-derived CDR1 and CDR2 are SGHTA and FQGNSA. This CDR3 has 16 residues. J gave up 3 bases and V 5 bases, and 8 bases lay outside the gene matches. The CDR3 reads CASSTGQGHYYNEQFF. The CDR3 nucleotides are TGTGCCAGCAGCACAGGACAGGGGCATTACTACAATGAGCAGTTCTTC.

The CDR3 reads CAIREGTANTEAFF. CDR3 DNA sequence: TGTGCCATCAGAGAAGGGACAGCTAACACTGAAGCTTTCTTT. The chain combines TRBV10-3 with TRBJ1-1; 7 bases are a match to TRBD1. Germline V CDR1 and CDR2: ENHRY, SYGVKD. The J segment lost 2 bases and the V segment lost 6 bases, leaving 6 bases of the junction unmatched. There are 14 residues in the CDR3.

The chain couples TRBV25-1 to TRBJ1-1; TRBD1 might be the D (5 bases). Germline loops: CDR1 MGHDK, CDR2 SYGVNS. Trimming left V 2 bases short and J 3 bases short, with 10 bases between. The CDR3 loop spans 14 amino acids. The CDR3 is CASSESREYTEAFF. The CDR3 DNA reads as TGTGCCAGCAGTGAAAGCAGGGAATACACTGAAGCTTTCTTT.

The V gene is TRBV10-3, the J gene TRBJ2-4; 10 positions agree with TRBD2. The CDR3 has 14 amino acids. The germline gives CDR1 ENHRY, CDR2 SYGVKD. The V segment lost 6 bases and the J segment 5 bases; nucleotides outside the gene matches: 4. The CDR3 loop reads CAISSSGGENIQYF. The CDR3 DNA sequence: TGTGCCATCAGCTCTAGCGGGGGAGAAAACATTCAGTACTTC.

CDR3 loop: CASAGTGGEAFF. CDR3 DNA sequence: TGTGCCAGTGCCGGGACAGGGGGAGAAGCTTTCTTT. The chain couples TRBV19 to TRBJ1-1; 11 bases are shared with TRBD1. J lost 8 bases, V lost 8 bases, and 4 bases had no gene match. The CDR3 is 12 residues long. Germline lookup yields CDR1 LNHDA and CDR2 SQIVND (reference sequence). Full variable domain (missing parts from reference TRBV19 and TRBJ1-1): DGGITQSPKYLFRKEGQNVTLSCEQNLNHDAMYWYRQDPGQGLRLIYYSQIVNDFQKGDIAEGYSVSREKKESFPLTVTSAQKNPTAFYLCASAGTGGEAFFGQGTRLTVV.